This TCR beta chain was found in a study of identical twins. TCRdb independently ran MiXCR on the 5' RACE reads; one entry per CDR3 protein. The table lists about 200,000 distinct CDR3 sequences, 9.4% of them singletons. This CDR3 contains 16 residues. V shed 7 bases and J 7 bases; nucleotides not matched to a gene: 13. The sequence was obtained from a woman between 18 and 29 years old in good health. This chain connects TRBV23-1 to TRBJ2-1; TRBD2 matches at 10 bases. TRBV23-1 is filed as an ORF, its function uncertain. The sample consisted of memory (CD45RO+) T cells sorted from blood. The CDR3 sequence: CASIPGTSEIRNEQFF. CDR3 bases: TGCGCCAGCATCCCGGGGACTAGCGAAATCAGGAATGAGCAGTTCTTC.